These T cell receptor beta chains were read from a single sample in a study of T-cell memory formation after mild COVID-19. MiXCR, run by TCRdb on the 5' RACE reads, gives a single entry per CDR3 protein. The sample gives some 300,000 distinct CDR3 sequences, 20% to 25% of which show up once; 21% is in the top ten. Sequenced: PBMCs or a T cell subset sorted from them (not recorded which). Receptor source: a man younger than 35 who had mild COVID-19 (a few samples of this study predate the infection). Cell type and time point are not known. CDR3s include the opening cysteine and the closing phenylalanine or tryptophan. The D gene is left open where the match is weak. Clone size is shown for a subset of rows, as once, few, many or a class of expanded clone.

TRBV21-1	-	-	TRBJ1-2	TGTGCCAGCAGCCCTAGGGCAGGGGGCGAGGGCTACACCTTC	CASSPRAGGEGYTF
TRBV7-9	few	TRBD1	TRBJ2-7	TGTGCCAGCAGCTTACCGGGACAGGGGATCTACGAGCAGTACTTC	CASSLPGQGIYEQYF
TRBV5-1	few	-	TRBJ2-1	TGCGCCAGCAGCATAAATAACAGGGTCAATGAGCAGTTCTTC	CASSINNRVNEQFF
TRBV27	-	TRBD1	TRBJ2-1	TGTGCCAGCAGTAGGGGGCCATTATCGGGGGAGCAGTTCTTC	CASSRGPLSGEQFF
TRBV5-1	many	-	TRBJ2-2	TGCGCCAGCAGCTTGGCGGACACCGGGGAGCTGTTTTTT	CASSLADTGELFF
TRBV19	few	-	TRBJ1-1	TGTGCCAGTAGTATGGGCGCCACTGAAGCTTTCTTT	CASSMGATEAFF
TRBV11-1	-	-	TRBJ2-1	TGTGCCAGCAGCCCCGACCCGACTAACTCCTACAATGAGCAGTTCTTC	CASSPDPTNSYNEQFF
TRBV5-6	few	TRBD2	TRBJ2-2	TGTGCCAGCAGCTTGGGTGGAGCGGGGGGCACCGGGGAGCTGTTTTTT	CASSLGGAGGTGELFF
TRBV6-1	-	-	TRBJ2-7	TGTGCCAGCACCGAAGTAGGGACGCCCCTCATTGTCTACGAGCAGTACTTC	CASTEVGTPLIVYEQYF
TRBV4-1	few	-	TRBJ2-2	TGCGCCAGCAGCCAAGGGGCAGGGAACACCGGGGAGCTGTTTTTT	CASSQGAGNTGELFF
TRBV7-3	-	TRBD1	TRBJ1-1	TGTGCCAGCAGACAGGGGAAGAACACTGAAGCTTTCTTT	CASRQGKNTEAFF
TRBV12-3/TRBV12-4	-	-	TRBJ1-5	TGTGCCAGCAGTTTCGATAGGGACGGAAATCAGCCCCAGCATTTT	CASSFDRDGNQPQHF
TRBV4-1	few	-	TRBJ1-2	TGCGCCAGCAGTCAAGCCGCAGGGACCCAAGGCTATGGCTACACCTTC	CASSQAAGTQGYGYTF
TRBV11-2	many	-	TRBJ2-3	TGTGCCAGCAGCCCTCGGGTTCTTCCAGGGGATACGCAGTATTTT	CASSPRVLPGDTQYF
TRBV25-1	-	-	TRBJ1-4	TGTGCCAGCAGTACCTCGACAGGATGGAATGAAAAACTGTTTTTT	CASSTSTGWNEKLFF
TRBV9	-	-	TRBJ1-2	TGTGCCAGCAGACCGGACAGAAACTATGGCTACACCTTC	CASRPDRNYGYTF
TRBV10-3	-	TRBD2	TRBJ2-3	TGTGCCATCCTTAGCGGGGGATCAGATACGCAGTATTTT	CAILSGGSDTQYF
TRBV3-1	-	TRBD1	TRBJ1-4	TGTGCCAGCAGCCATAGCACAGGGGTAAATGAAAAACTGTTTTTT	CASSHSTGVNEKLFF
TRBV7-9	many	-	TRBJ2-7	TGTGCCAGCAGCTATCAGCTGGGGTACTACGAGCAGTACTTC	CASSYQLGYYEQYF
TRBV6-5	few	-	TRBJ1-1	TGTGCCAGCTCACTAACAGGGTTGACTGAAGCTTTCTTT	CASSLTGLTEAFF
TRBV29-1	-	-	TRBJ2-7	TGCAGCGTTCCGGGTCCCTACGAGCAGTACTTC	CSVPGPYEQYF
TRBV21-1	few	-	TRBJ1-5	TGTGCCAGCAGCAAAGCCGGGACAGGGTGTGGTCAGCCCCAGCATTTT	CASSKAGTGCGQPQHF
TRBV5-4	few	-	TRBJ2-5	TGTGCCAGCAGCGCCGGGGAGCAAGAGACCCAGTACTTC	CASSAGEQETQYF
TRBV27	-	-	TRBJ1-1	TGTGCCAGCAGTGTCCGGACGTCTGACACTGAAGCTTTCTTT	CASSVRTSDTEAFF
TRBV7-6	-	-	TRBJ1-2	TGTGCCAGCAGCGCAGGGACGGACTATGGCTACACCTTC	CASSAGTDYGYTF
TRBV6-1	few	-	TRBJ2-2	TGTGCCAGCAGTGAAAGGTGGACCACCGGGGAGCTGTTTTTT	CASSERWTTGELFF
TRBV4-1	-	-	TRBJ1-2	TGCGCCAGCAGCCAAGCCTACGCCTATGGCTACACCTTC	CASSQAYAYGYTF
TRBV7-2	-	-	TRBJ2-4	TGTGCCAGCAGCTTAGCTGGCAAAAACATTCAGTACTTC	CASSLAGKNIQYF
TRBV5-5	-	TRBD1	TRBJ1-1	TGTGCCAGCAGCTTACACCGGGACAGCCGCACTGAAGCTTTCTTT	CASSLHRDSRTEAFF
TRBV3-1	many	-	TRBJ2-3	TGTGCCAGCAGCCAAGCTGGCCGAAGTTACACAGATACGCAGTATTTT	CASSQAGRSYTDTQYF
TRBV5-1	-	-	TRBJ2-3	TGCGCCAGCAGCTTGCTCGCGGGGGCACCCACAGATACGCAGTATTTT	CASSLLAGAPTDTQYF
TRBV19	few	TRBD1	TRBJ1-5	TGTGCCAGTAGTATTGGGCAGGGGGCTAGTCAGCCCCAGCATTTT	CASSIGQGASQPQHF
TRBV10-3	-	-	TRBJ2-5	TGTGCCATCAAGAACGGGTTTCAAGAGGCCCAGTACTTC	CAIKNGFQEAQYF